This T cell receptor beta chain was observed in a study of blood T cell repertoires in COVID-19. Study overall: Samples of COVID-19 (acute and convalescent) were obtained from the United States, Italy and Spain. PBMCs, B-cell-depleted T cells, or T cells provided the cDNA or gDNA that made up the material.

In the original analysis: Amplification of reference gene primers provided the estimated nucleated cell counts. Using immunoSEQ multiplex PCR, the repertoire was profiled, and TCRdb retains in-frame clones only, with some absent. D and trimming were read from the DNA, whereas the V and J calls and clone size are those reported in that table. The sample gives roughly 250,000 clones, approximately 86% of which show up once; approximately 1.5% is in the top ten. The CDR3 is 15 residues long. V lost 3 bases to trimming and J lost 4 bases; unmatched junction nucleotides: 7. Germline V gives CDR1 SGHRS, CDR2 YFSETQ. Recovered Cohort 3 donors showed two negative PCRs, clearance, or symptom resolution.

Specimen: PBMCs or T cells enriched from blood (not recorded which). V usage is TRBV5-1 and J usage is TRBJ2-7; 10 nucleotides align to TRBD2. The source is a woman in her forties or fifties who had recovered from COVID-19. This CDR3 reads CASSSASGSSYEQYF. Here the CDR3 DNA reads TGCGCCAGCAGCTCGGCTAGCGGGAGTTCGTACGAGCAGTACTTC.